The 10 T cell receptor beta chains reported below all come from one sample, sequenced in a study of T cell repertoires and leukemia-associated antigens (dated by TCRdb to between 2017 and 2020). No cognate antigen is known for these TCRs. Library preparation used 5' RACE. The sequencer listed for this sample is Illumina MiSeq. TCRdb trimmed the raw reads at Q25, called clones with MiXCR and kept productive beta chains. CDR3 protein duplicates are merged, each entry listing the most common genes and DNA. A total of about 15,000 distinct CDR3 sequences appear in this sample, roughly 40% of them only once. The ten largest clonotypes hold around 9% of the sample. Material for sequencing was CD3+ T cells sorted from blood and cultured. These receptor sequences come from a female donor in good health.

The chain carries TRBV5-6 and TRBJ2-5, with TRBD1 matching 8 bases. Germline trimming cut 0 bases from V and 5 bases from J; bases unmatched to any gene: 6. From germline, CDR1 is SGHDT and CDR2 YYEEEE. The CDR3 length is 15 residues. The CDR3 DNA sequence: TGTGCCAGCAGCTTGGACCAGGGGGCGGGGGAGACCCAGTACTTC. Its protein product is CASSLDQGAGETQYF.

Turning to this clonotype: The junction departs from the called germline gene at one end, perhaps through a read error. The chain combines TRBV12-3 or TRBV12-4 with TRBJ2-1, with D perhaps TRBD1 (5 bases). CDR3 length: 17 amino acids. The CDR3 DNA follows: TGTACCAGCAGTTTTAGCAGGGCGACAATGGCGGTCTATGAGCAGTTCTTC. Translation: CTSSFSRATMAVYEQFF.

The chain recombines TRBV5-1 with TRBJ2-7, with D hard to call. The germline V gene has CDR1 SGHRS and CDR2 YFSETQ. The CDR3 spans 15 residues. The V gene lost 10 bases and the J gene lost 2 bases, with 22 bases spanning the gap. CDR3 region: CAGNLYLYPPYEQYF. The CDR3 region has the DNA TGCGCCGGCAACTTGTACCTCTACCCCCCCTACGAGCAGTACTTC.

Concerning this clonotype itself: It is likely a read error, because the conserved phenylalanine at the end of the CDR3 is missing. The rearrangement links TRBV25-1 to TRBJ1-1, with a possible D match to TRBD1 (5 bases). CDR1 is MGHDK and CDR2 is SYGVNS in the germline V gene. The CDR3 runs 15 residues. CDR3 sequence (DNA): TGCGCCAGCAAGAACTCGGACACCATGAACACTGAAGCTTTCTCT. Translation gives CASKNSDTMNTEAFS.

This clonotype appeared many times. The chain is built from TRBV7-3 and TRBJ1-1; 8 bases align to TRBD1. CDR1 SGHTA and CDR2 FQGTGA come from the germline V gene. After removal of 5 bases from V and 2 bases from J, the junction contained 4 bases not matched to a gene. This CDR3 region has 14 residues. The CDR3 region is CASSQQGENTEAFF. CDR3 bases: TGTGCCAGCAGCCAACAGGGGGAAAACACTGAAGCTTTCTTT.

For this clonotype: It may be a read error: a sequence one base away is much more abundant. This chain connects TRBV19 to TRBJ2-1; D perhaps matches TRBD2 (5 bases). This CDR3 has 13 amino acids. Germline CDR1 LNHDA, CDR2 SQIVND (reference sequence). The CDR3: CAGSISKRGEQFF. The CDR3 nucleotides are TGTGCCGGTAGTATAAGTAAACGGGGTGAGCAGTTCTTC. The whole variable domain, remainder taken from reference TRBV19 and TRBJ2-1, is DGGITQSPKYLFRKEGQNVTLSCEQNLNHDAMYWYRQDPGQGLRLIYYSQIVNDFQKGDIAEGYSVSREKKESFPLTVTSAQKNPTAFYLCAGSISKRGEQFFGPGTRLTVL.

In its sample, this clonotype was seen many times. J is TRBJ2-2 and V is TRBV24-1; weak D call: TRBD2 (5 bases). The V end lost 4 bases, the J end lost 7 bases, and 15 bases lay between the germline ends. From germline, CDR1 is KGHDR and CDR2 SFDVKD. The CDR3 has 15 amino acids. The chain's CDR3 is CATSDSLLAFGELFF. The DNA for the CDR3 is TGTGCCACCAGTGACTCCCTCCTAGCTTTCGGGGAGCTGTTTTTT.

This clonotype appeared a few times. This chain joins TRBV19 and TRBJ1-2, with TRBD1 matching 7 bases. The CDR3 has 15 residues. J was trimmed by 6 bases and V by 3 bases; bases with no gene match: 10. Germline values: CDR1 LNHDA, CDR2 SQIVND (reference sequence). The CDR3 coding sequence is TGTGCCAGTAGTATTATAGACAGGGTAACAGATGGCTACACCTTC. This gives the protein CASSIIDRVTDGYTF.

This chain joins TRBV7-8 and TRBJ2-1; 8 positions match TRBD2. Germline CDR1 is SGHVS and CDR2 is FQNEAQ. The CDR3 consists of 16 residues. The ends lost 0 bases at V and 10 bases at J; junction bases unmatched: 11. CDR3 loop: CASSLAGLVVAGEQFF. For the CDR3, the DNA is TGTGCCAGCAGCTTAGCGGGACTAGTGGTTGCAGGCGAGCAGTTCTTC.

This clonotype was picked up one time. The chain couples TRBV6-2 or TRBV6-3 to TRBJ2-7; D is possibly TRBD1 or TRBD2 (5 bases each). The CDR3 is 12 residues long. CDR1 is MNHEY, CDR2 SVGEGT, per germline. Between the trimmed V and J ends, which lost 9 bases and 7 bases, there was a span of 16 bases. CDR3 region: CASRDPTNEQYF. The CDR3 nucleotides are TGTGCCAGTAGGGACCCAACGAATGAGCAGTACTTC.